Below are 5 T cell receptor beta chains sequenced from a single sample in a study of human T cells and chemical hapten exposure. The time point is: patch test 1, 2 weeks after DPC sensitization. Treatment given: therapeutic diphenylcyclopropenone sensitization with weekly scalp DPC. Via MiXCR, TCRdb re-called the RACE reads, giving one row per CDR3 protein. In the table there are 180,000 or so distinct CDR3 sequences, 14% of which are singletons. Sequences were derived from whole blood, sampled in connection with sensitization to the hapten diphenylcyclopropenone (DPC). Receptors were obtained from a woman in her 30s with alopecia areata. Some clones in this sample may be carry-over from other donors' samples.

V usage is TRBV7-9 and J usage is TRBJ1-2; a possible D gene is TRBD1 (5 bases). V was shortened by 1 base and J by 2 bases, with 20 bases between the two germline ends. Germline V gene sequence: CDR1 SEHNR, CDR2 FQNEAQ (reference sequence). The CDR3 sequence is 18 residues long. The CDR3: CASSLGRGTGGLNYGYTF. CDR3 bases: TGTGCCAGCAGCTTAGGACGGGGCACCGGCGGGCTAAACTATGGCTACACCTTC.

V and J are TRBV12-3 or TRBV12-4 and TRBJ1-5; 9 bases agree with TRBD1. Trimming took 6 bases from V and 2 from J; bases not matched to a gene: 2. CDR3 length equals 14 residues. CDR3 sequence reads: CASRRDRGNQPQHF. CDR3 DNA sequence: TGTGCCAGCAGACGGGACAGGGGCAATCAGCCCCAGCATTTT.

The rearrangement links TRBV5-1 to TRBJ2-3; D could derive from TRBD1 or TRBD2 (5 bases each). Germline CDR1 reads SGHRS; CDR2 reads YFSETQ. V was trimmed by 5 bases and J by 3 bases, leaving 16 bases between them. The CDR3 loop spans 15 amino acids. The CDR3, as DNA: TGCGCCAGCAGTTTTCTCGGGGCTATTACAGATACGCAGTATTTT. It is translated as CASSFLGAITDTQYF. Looking up the rest from reference TRBV5-1 and TRBJ2-3 gives the full variable domain: KAGVTQTPRYLIKTRGQQVTLSCSPISGHRSVSWYQQTPGQGLQFLFEYFSETQRNKGNFPGRFSGRQFSNSRSEMNVSTLELGDSALYLCASSFLGAITDTQYFGPGTRLTVL.

The chain couples TRBV18 to TRBJ2-7, with 8 bases that match TRBD1. The CDR3 is 15 residues long. Germline values: CDR1 KGHSH, CDR2 LQKENI. V gave up 2 bases and J gave up 5 bases; unmatched junction bases: 8. CDR3 sequence: CASSPGRAGGHEQYF. The CDR3 DNA sequence: TGTGCCAGCTCACCAGGCCGGGCAGGGGGCCACGAGCAGTACTTC. Drawing the rest from reference TRBV18 and TRBJ2-7, the complete variable domain is NAGVMQNPRHLVRRRGQEARLRCSPMKGHSHVYWYRQLPEEGLKFMVYLQKENIIDESGMPKERFSAEFPKEGPSILRIQQVVRGDSAAYFCASSPGRAGGHEQYFGPGTRLTVT.

There are a few counts of this clonotype. In nucleotides, the CDR3 is TGTGCCAGCAGGCCGGGACAGGGTGTTCGGAGCGATTATGGCTACACCTTC. It translates to CASRPGQGVRSDYGYTF. The genes are TRBV6-5 and TRBJ1-2, with 9 bases fitting TRBD1. The J segment lost 5 bases and the V segment lost 6 bases, leaving 16 bases of the junction unmatched. This CDR3 spans 17 amino acids. Germline CDR1 and CDR2: MNHEY and SVGAGI.